This TCR beta chain was obtained from a study of cytomegalovirus exposure and HLA in healthy donors. At the level of the study: There were fewer than 500 genotyped donors. Of these, about 81% fell in the genetic ancestry cluster associated with self-reported Caucasian donors.

Of note for this clone: The antigen remains undetermined.

PCR primers comprised 60 Vbeta and 13 Jbeta primers. The data were produced by immunoSEQ multiplex PCR, yet TCRdb's version contains in-frame clones alone and is incomplete. Here the sample spans fewer than 150,000 clones, under 80% being singletons. Study-wide results and caveats: A later analysis reportedly identified an Asian-associated ancestry cluster as carrying fewer N-insertions than the 666-donor mean. Researchers counted roughly 160 TCR beta chains as cytomegalovirus-associated.

Sequenced material: PBMCs. The clonotype was recovered from a woman between 40 and 55 years old in good health and CMV-seropositive.

For the CDR3, the DNA is TGTGCCGGGTTAACTAGCGGGAGAGGTGAGCAGTTCTTC. This translates into CAGLTSGRGEQFF. The genes are TRBV7-9 and TRBJ2-1; 11 positions agree with TRBD2. Germline CDR1 reads SEHNR; CDR2 reads FQNEAQ (reference sequence). Germline trimming cut 11 bases from V and 9 bases from J; bases unmatched to any gene: 9. The CDR3 runs 13 residues.